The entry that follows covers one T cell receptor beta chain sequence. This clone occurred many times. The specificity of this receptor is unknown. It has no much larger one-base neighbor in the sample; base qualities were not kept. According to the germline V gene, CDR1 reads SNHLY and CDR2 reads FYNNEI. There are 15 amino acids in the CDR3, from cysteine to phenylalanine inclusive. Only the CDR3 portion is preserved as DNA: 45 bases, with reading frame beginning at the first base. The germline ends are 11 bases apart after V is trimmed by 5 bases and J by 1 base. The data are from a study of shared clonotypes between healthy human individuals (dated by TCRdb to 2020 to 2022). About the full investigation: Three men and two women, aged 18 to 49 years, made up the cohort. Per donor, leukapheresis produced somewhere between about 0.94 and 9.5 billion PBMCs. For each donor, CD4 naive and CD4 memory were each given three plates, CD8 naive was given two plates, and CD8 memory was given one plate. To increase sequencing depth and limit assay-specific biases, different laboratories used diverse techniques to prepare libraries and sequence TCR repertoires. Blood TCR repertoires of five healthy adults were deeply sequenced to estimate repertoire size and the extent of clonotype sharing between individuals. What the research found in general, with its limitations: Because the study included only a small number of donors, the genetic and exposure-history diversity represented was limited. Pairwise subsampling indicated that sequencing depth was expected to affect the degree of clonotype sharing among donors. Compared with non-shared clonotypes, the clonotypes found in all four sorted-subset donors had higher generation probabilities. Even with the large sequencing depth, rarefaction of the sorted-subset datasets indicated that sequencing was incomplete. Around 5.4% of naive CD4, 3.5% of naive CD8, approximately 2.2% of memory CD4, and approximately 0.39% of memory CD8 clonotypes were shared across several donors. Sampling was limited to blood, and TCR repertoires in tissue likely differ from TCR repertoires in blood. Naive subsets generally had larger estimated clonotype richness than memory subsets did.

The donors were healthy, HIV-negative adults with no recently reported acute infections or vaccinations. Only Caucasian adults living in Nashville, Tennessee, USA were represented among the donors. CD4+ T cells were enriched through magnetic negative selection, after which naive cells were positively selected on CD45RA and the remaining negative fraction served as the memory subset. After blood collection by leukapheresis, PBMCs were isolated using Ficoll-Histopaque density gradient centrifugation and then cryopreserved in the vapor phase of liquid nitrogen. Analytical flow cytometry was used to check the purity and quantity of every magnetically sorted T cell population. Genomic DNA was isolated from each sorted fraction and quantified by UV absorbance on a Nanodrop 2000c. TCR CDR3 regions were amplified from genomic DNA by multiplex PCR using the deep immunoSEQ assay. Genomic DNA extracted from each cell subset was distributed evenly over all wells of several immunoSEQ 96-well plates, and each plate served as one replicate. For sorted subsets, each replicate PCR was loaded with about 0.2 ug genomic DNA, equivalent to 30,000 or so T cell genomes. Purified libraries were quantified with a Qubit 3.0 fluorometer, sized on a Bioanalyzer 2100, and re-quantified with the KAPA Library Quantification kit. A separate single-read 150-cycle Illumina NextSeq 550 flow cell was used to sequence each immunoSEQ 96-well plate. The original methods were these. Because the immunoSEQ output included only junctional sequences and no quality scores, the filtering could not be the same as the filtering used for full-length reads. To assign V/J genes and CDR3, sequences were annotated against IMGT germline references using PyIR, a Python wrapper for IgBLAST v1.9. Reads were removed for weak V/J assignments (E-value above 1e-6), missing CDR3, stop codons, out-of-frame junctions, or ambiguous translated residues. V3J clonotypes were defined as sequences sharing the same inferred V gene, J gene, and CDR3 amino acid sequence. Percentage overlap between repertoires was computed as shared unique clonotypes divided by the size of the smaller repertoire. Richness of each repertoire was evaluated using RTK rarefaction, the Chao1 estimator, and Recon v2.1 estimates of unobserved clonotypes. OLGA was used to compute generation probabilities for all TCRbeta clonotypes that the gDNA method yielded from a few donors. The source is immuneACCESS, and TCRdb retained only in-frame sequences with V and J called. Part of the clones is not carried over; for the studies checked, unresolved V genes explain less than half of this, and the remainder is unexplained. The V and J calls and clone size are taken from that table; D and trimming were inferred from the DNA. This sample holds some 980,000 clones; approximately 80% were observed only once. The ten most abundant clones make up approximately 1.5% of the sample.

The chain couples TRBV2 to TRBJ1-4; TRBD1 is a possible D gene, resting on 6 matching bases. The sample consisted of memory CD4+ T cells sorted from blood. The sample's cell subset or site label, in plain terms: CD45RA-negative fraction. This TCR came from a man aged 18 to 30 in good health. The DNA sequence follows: TGTGCCAGCAGTCCAATACAGGGAACTAATGAAAAACTGTTTTTT. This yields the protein CASSPIQGTNEKLFF. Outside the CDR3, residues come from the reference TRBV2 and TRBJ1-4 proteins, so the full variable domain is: EPEVTQTPSHQVTQMGQEVILRCVPISNHLYFYWYRQILGQKVEFLVSFYNNEISEKSEIFDDQFSVERPDGSNFTLKIRSTKLEDSAMYFCASSPIQGTNEKLFFGSGTQLSVL.